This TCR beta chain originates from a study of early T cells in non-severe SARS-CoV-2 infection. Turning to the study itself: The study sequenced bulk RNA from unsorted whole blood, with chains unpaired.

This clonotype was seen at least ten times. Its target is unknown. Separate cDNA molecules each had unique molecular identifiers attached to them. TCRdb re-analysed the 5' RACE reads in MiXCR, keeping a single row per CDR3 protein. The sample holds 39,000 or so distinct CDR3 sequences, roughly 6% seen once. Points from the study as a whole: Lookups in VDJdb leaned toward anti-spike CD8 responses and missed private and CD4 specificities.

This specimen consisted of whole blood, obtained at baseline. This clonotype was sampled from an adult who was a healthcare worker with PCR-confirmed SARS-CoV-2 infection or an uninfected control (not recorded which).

Here the CDR3 DNA reads TGCAGTGCGAGGGCCACCCACGAGCAGTACTTC. Its translation: CSARATHEQYF. V usage is TRBV20-1 and J usage is TRBJ2-7; a possible D gene is TRBD2 (5 bases). Trimming took 6 bases from V and 5 from J, leaving 11 bases between them. Germline V CDR1 and CDR2: DFQATT, SNEGSKA (reference sequence). The CDR3 sequence is 11 residues long.